This record concerns one TCR beta chain sequence. The antigen is unknown. These data originate in a study of blood T cells in healthy people across ages. Study results and limitations: Versus aged donors, long-lived donors had higher diversity and more naive CD4+ cells. Across the age range, TCR beta diversity per million T cells fell in a roughly linear way. Donor CMV status, an unknown factor, possibly confounded changes in expanded clonotypes.

Together with a sample-barcoded 5' primer, a J-beta primer mix was included in a second PCR lasting about 6 to 11 cycles. TCRdb reanalysed the 5' RACE reads using MiXCR and keeps one entry per CDR3 protein. The data contain 1.5 million to 2 million distinct CDR3 sequences, roughly 32% of them singletons. The TCR sequence derives from a woman aged 25 to 39 in good health. The sample consisted of blood.

CDR3 coding DNA: TGTGCCAGCAGCCAACCCCCCGGCGGGATGAACACTGAAGCTTTCTTT. Its translation is CASSQPPGGMNTEAFF. The chain combines TRBV7-8 with TRBJ1-1; D remains ambiguous. The V and J ends lost 5 bases and 0 bases respectively, with 16 bases between them. The CDR3 is 16 amino acids. Per the germline V gene, CDR1 is SGHVS and CDR2 is FQNEAQ.